These 18 T cell receptor beta chains came from one sample sequenced in a study of molecular identifiers for immune sequencing clone quantification. Each CDR3 protein is one row after TCRdb ran MiXCR on the PCR reads. Here the sample spans hundreds of thousands of distinct CDR3 sequences, about 20% being singletons. The sequenced sample was naive CD8+ T cells from blood, with Jurkat cell RNA spiked in. Documented subset: FACS-sorted CD8+CD4-CCR7+CD45RA+ naive T cells. All receptors derive from a human donor in good health. Some libraries in this study had Jurkat cell RNA spiked in.

A few counts support this clonotype. Possible read error: a much larger clone is one base away. The chain is built from TRBV20-1 and TRBJ2-7, with 11 bases aligning to TRBD1. Germline loops: CDR1 DFQATT, CDR2 SNEGSKA (reference sequence). Trimming removed 7 bases from V and 6 bases from J; junction bases left unmatched: 11. The CDR3 runs 14 residues. Here the CDR3 reads CSVQPGTGGLEQYF. In DNA form, the CDR3 reads TGCAGTGTTCAACCCGGGACAGGGGGACTCGAGCAGTACTTC.

This clonotype has a handful of counts. The rearrangement uses TRBV27 and TRBJ1-2, with no clear D. Germline V lookup: CDR1 MNHEY, CDR2 SMNVEV (reference sequence). Between the trimmed V and J ends, which lost 5 bases and 8 bases, there was a span of 21 bases. The CDR3 totals 15 residues. The DNA of the CDR3 is TGTGCCAGCAGTCCGCTCGGAGGGAAACTCGGCGGCTACACCTTC. Its translation is CASSPLGGKLGGYTF.

This clonotype was seen at least ten times. This chain uses TRBV4-3 with TRBJ2-7; D gene ambiguous. Germline lookup yields CDR1 LGHNA and CDR2 YSLEER. Trimming took off 0 bases at V and 0 bases at J, with 6 bases between the two ends. This CDR3 spans 14 amino acids. CDR3 region: CASSQDTTSYEQYF. In DNA form, the CDR3 reads TGCGCCAGCAGCCAAGATACGACCTCCTACGAGCAGTACTTC.

For this clonotype: The junction departs from the called germline gene at one end, perhaps through a read error. V and J are TRBV4-1 and TRBJ2-2; 11 bases agree with TRBD1. The germline V gene encodes CDR1 MGHRA and CDR2 YSYEKL. The CDR3 totals 15 residues. The CDR3 here is CAGSPGTGGTGELFF. The CDR3 coding sequence is TGCGCCGGCAGCCCGGGGACAGGGGGCACCGGGGAGCTGTTTTTT.

This chain links TRBV20-1 with TRBJ2-1; TRBD2 agrees at 9 bases. Looked up from germline, CDR1 is DFQATT and CDR2 is SNEGSKA (reference sequence). V was clipped by 0 bases and J by 6 bases; unmatched bases: 3. The CDR3 totals 14 residues. Here the CDR3 reads CSAREAGGPNEQFF. In DNA form, the CDR3 reads TGCAGTGCTAGAGAAGCGGGGGGACCCAATGAGCAGTTCTTC.

For this clonotype: The germline gene is not matched at one end of the junction; a read error may be the cause. This sequence joins TRBV9 and TRBJ1-3; D is ambiguous. The CDR3 sequence is 16 residues long. Looked up from germline, CDR1 is SGDLS and CDR2 is YYNGEE. The CDR3 region has the DNA TGTGCCAGCAGCGTAGACGGCACTAACTCTGGAAACGCCATATATTTT. Residues: CASSVDGTNSGNAIYF.

With respect to this clonotype: The junction departs from germline at one end; a sequencing error may be responsible. The genes are TRBV20-1 and TRBJ1-5; 8 nucleotides agree with TRBD1. CDR1 and CDR2 from the germline V gene are DFQATT and SNEGSKA (reference sequence). The length of the CDR3 is 14 residues. The CDR3 sequence is CSARPDRENQLQHF. CDR3 nucleotides: TGCAGTGCTAGACCGGACAGGGAAAATCAGCTCCAGCATTTT.

Ten or more counts support this clonotype. The rearrangement joins TRBV20-1 to TRBJ2-1, with a weak D call TRBD2 (5 bases). The CDR3 covers 14 residues. In germline, CDR1 is DFQATT, CDR2 SNEGSKA (reference sequence). V was cut by 0 bases and J by 8 bases, with 14 bases left in between. CDR3 bases: TGCAGTGCTAGAGAGGTGGGAGTCGGGGATGAGCAGTTCTTC. Its protein is CSAREVGVGDEQFF.

The table lists this clonotype with many counts. This sequence joins TRBV4-2 and TRBJ2-6, with 11 bases lining up with TRBD1. With 3 bases clipped from V and 4 bases from J, the junction kept 14 bases outside the gene matches. The germline V gene encodes CDR1 LGHNA and CDR2 YNFKEQ. CDR3 size: 20 residues. CDR3 region: CASSHRAGTGGFSGANVLTF. CDR3 bases: TGTGCCAGCAGCCACCGGGCCGGGACAGGGGGGTTTTCCGGGGCCAACGTCCTGACTTTC.

Concerning this clonotype: This may stem from a read error, because a much larger clone lies one nucleotide away. The chain has TRBV4-1 and TRBJ1-2, with D unresolved. V gave up 5 bases and J gave up 6 bases, with 19 bases separating them. Germline V gene lookup returns CDR1 MGHRA and CDR2 YSYEKL. The CDR3 is 15 amino acids. CDR3 protein: CASSSSAIQKHGYTF. The CDR3 DNA reads TGCGCCAGCAGCTCCTCAGCTATACAGAAGCATGGCTACACCTTC.

At least ten counts were recorded for this clonotype. The chain combines TRBV19 with TRBJ2-7, with 9 bases aligning to TRBD2. The CDR3 consists of 17 residues. Germline V lookup: CDR1 LNHDA, CDR2 SQIVND (reference sequence). The junction had 17 bases not matched to a gene; V was cut back by 5 bases and J by 6 bases. The CDR3 region is CASSLAGYPEPAFEQYF. The CDR3, as DNA: TGTGCCAGTAGTCTAGCGGGATATCCAGAACCAGCTTTCGAGCAGTACTTC.

The gene calls are TRBV7-9 and TRBJ1-3, with unresolved D. This CDR3 comprises 13 residues. CDR1 is SEHNR and CDR2 is FQNEAQ in the germline V gene (reference sequence). Trimming took off 7 bases at V and 0 bases at J, with 7 bases between the two ends. CDR3 DNA sequence: TGTGCCAGCACCCCCCGCTCTGGAAACACCATATATTTT. This gives the protein CASTPRSGNTIYF.

Ten or more counts support this clonotype. The chain joins TRBV7-9 to TRBJ2-2; no firm D call. The ends were cut back, 2 bases at V and 2 bases at J, with 6 bases in the middle. The V gene's germline CDR1 is SEHNR and CDR2 FQNEAQ (reference sequence). The CDR3 length is 14 residues. CDR3: CASSLSSNTGELFF. DNA of the CDR3: TGTGCCAGCAGCTTAAGCAGTAACACCGGGGAGCTGTTTTTT.

A remark on this clonotype: A much larger clone differs from this one at a single base, so this may be a read error. Since the CDR3 does not end with the conserved phenylalanine or tryptophan, this likely comes from a read error. V and J are TRBV7-6 and TRBJ2-7; TRBD2 aligns across 11 bases. Germline lookup yields CDR1 SGHVS and CDR2 FNYEAQ. The CDR3 covers 18 residues. Trimming removed 2 bases from V and 0 bases from J; junction bases left unmatched: 9. The DNA of the CDR3 is TGTGCCAGCAGCTTACTAGCGGGGGGCTACCCAAGCTCCTACGAGCAGTACTCC. Its translation is CASSLLAGGYPSSYEQYS.

On this clonotype: One end of the junction does not line up with germline, which may come from a read error. The chain has TRBV11-2 and TRBJ1-5, with 7 bases fitting TRBD1. Germline V lookup: CDR1 SGHAT, CDR2 FQNNGV. The CDR3 is 15 amino acids. DNA for the CDR3: TGTGTCAGCAGCTTAGTCAGGGGGAGCGGTCAGCCCCAGCATTTT. Translation: CVSSLVRGSGQPQHF. Looking up the rest from reference TRBV11-2 and TRBJ1-5 gives the full variable domain: EAGVAQSPRYKIIEKRQSVAFWCNPISGHATLYWYQQILGQGPKLLIQFQNNGVVDDSQLPKDRFSAERLKGVDSTLKIQPAKLEDSAVYLCVSSLVRGSGQPQHFGDGTRLSIL.

Turning to this clonotype: A much larger clone differs from this one at a single base, so this may be a read error. The rearrangement joins TRBV27 to TRBJ2-1; D uncertain. This CDR3 has 15 residues. From germline, CDR1 is MNHEY and CDR2 SMNVEV (reference sequence). DNA of the CDR3: TGTGCCAGCAGTCCCGCCGGCGTGTCCTGCAATGAGCAGTTCTTC. This sequence encodes CASSPAGVSCNEQFF.

This clonotype was detected many times. J is TRBJ2-3 and V is TRBV19; 7 bases are a match to TRBD1. Looked up from germline, CDR1 is LNHDA and CDR2 is SQIVND (reference sequence). The CDR3 loop spans 15 amino acids. The ends lost 6 bases at V and 1 base at J; junction bases unmatched: 7. In DNA form, the CDR3 reads TGTGCCAGTAGCGTAGGCGACAGGGGCACAGATACGCAGTATTTT. As protein: CASSVGDRGTDTQYF.

This clonotype was counted ten times or more. The J gene is TRBJ1-1, the V gene TRBV28; a possible D gene is TRBD1 (5 bases). Trimming stripped 3 bases from V and 0 bases from J, with 14 bases between. Germline V gene lookup returns CDR1 MDHEN and CDR2 SYDVKM. CDR3 length: 16 residues. The CDR3 DNA follows: TGTGCCAGCAGTTTCGGCCAGGGACCTATGAACACTGAAGCTTTCTTT. Its translation: CASSFGQGPMNTEAFF.